A single sample gave rise to the 21 T cell receptor beta chains below, sequenced in a study of CXCR3-negative and CXCR3-positive naive CD8 T cells. The study, taken as a whole, reports: The TRB CDR3s that CXCR3-positive naive cells carried were more hydrophobic than those of CXCR3-negative naive cells.

It was by 5' RACE with UMI labels that the TRB cDNA libraries were prepared. TCRdb reprocessed the 5' RACE reads and reports one entry per CDR3 protein, with no DNA. The sample totals tens of thousands of distinct CDR3 sequences; its top ten clones hold 4.8%. No cognate antigen is known for these TCRs. Sample: naive CXCR3+ CD8+ T cells from blood. Subset described: CD45RO-CCR7+CD27+CD95- naive CD8+ T cells expressing CXCR3 (TNR3+). The source of these receptors is a human donor in good health. Some clones in this sample may be carry-over from other donors' samples.

The rearrangement links TRBV6-2 or TRBV6-3 to TRBJ2-1. This CDR3 has 13 amino acids. Germline V gene sequence: CDR1 MNHEY, CDR2 SVGEGT. CDR3 region: CATAVGPHNEQFF.

The rearrangement links TRBV5-5 to TRBJ2-1; TCRdb designates TRBD2, a call that cannot be tested without DNA. Germline CDR1 and CDR2: SGHKS and YYEKEE (reference sequence). CDR3 length equals 13 residues. The CDR3 loop reads CASSLTSGREQFF. Variable domain in full (rest from reference TRBV5-5 and TRBJ2-1): DAGVTQSPTHLIKTRGQQVTLRCSPISGHKSVSWYQQVLGQGPQFIFQYYEKEERGRGNFPDRFSARQFPNYSSELNVNALLLGDSALYLCASSLTSGREQFFGPGTRLTVL.

The genes are TRBV12-3 or TRBV12-4 and TRBJ1-5. This CDR3 comprises 13 residues. This CDR3 is CASSYAGGQPQHF.

The rearrangement uses TRBV5-1 and TRBJ2-1. The CDR3 length is 13 residues. Germline CDR1 reads SGHRS; CDR2 reads YFSETQ. Here the CDR3 reads CASSLDEYNEQFF.

V gene TRBV7-9 combines with J gene TRBJ1-1. Germline-derived CDR1 and CDR2 are SEHNR and FQNEAQ (reference sequence). The CDR3 contains 12 residues. This chain's CDR3 is CASSFPRGEAFF. Looking up the rest from reference TRBV7-9 and TRBJ1-1 gives the full variable domain: DTGVSQNPRHKITKRGQNVTFRCDPISEHNRLYWYRQTLGQGPEFLTYFQNEAQLEKSRLLSDRFSAERPKGSFSTLEIQRTEQGDSAMYLCASSFPRGEAFFGQGTRLTVV.

The V and J genes are TRBV4-1 and TRBJ2-7; TCRdb's D call of TRBD1 is untestable without DNA. CDR1 is MGHRA, CDR2 YSYEKL, per germline. The CDR3 is 14 amino acids. This CDR3 is CASSQVTGVYEQYF.

The chain joins TRBV2 to TRBJ2-1. CDR3 length equals 13 residues. Germline V gives CDR1 SNHLY, CDR2 FYNNEI. The CDR3 is CASRVSSYNEQFF.

V is TRBV29-1 and J is TRBJ2-2; as DNA is missing, the TRBD1 call by TCRdb cannot be tested. This CDR3 is built from 14 residues. CDR1 and CDR2 (germline): SQVTM, ANQGSEA. The CDR3 spells CSGRMDRDTGELFF.

The rearrangement links TRBV18 to TRBJ1-2; the TCRdb D gene call, TRBD1, has no DNA to confirm it. The CDR3 extends over 14 amino acids. The germline CDR1 and CDR2 sequences are KGHSH and LQKENI. This chain's CDR3 is CASSPPQGPYGYTF.

The V and J genes are TRBV21-1 and TRBJ2-5. TRBV21-1 is a pseudogene. The CDR3 spans 13 residues. The chain's CDR3 is CASSKGPLRTQYF.

The chain recombines TRBV20-1 with TRBJ2-6. This CDR3 has 15 amino acids. CDR1 is DFQATT and CDR2 is SNEGSKA in the germline V gene (reference sequence). CDR3 sequence reads: CSARPKVSGANVLTF.

The chain couples TRBV12-3 or TRBV12-4 to TRBJ2-5. The CDR3 is made up of 13 amino acids. CDR3 protein: CASSLVSKETQYF.

The rearrangement joins TRBV4-3 to TRBJ2-7; TCRdb selects TRBD1, and the lack of DNA leaves this call unchecked. The CDR3 extends over 16 amino acids. Germline CDR1 reads LGHNA; CDR2 reads YSLEER. This chain's CDR3 is CASSQATGGISYEQYF.

The J gene is TRBJ2-7, the V gene TRBV19; TCRdb designates TRBD1, a call that cannot be tested without DNA. Germline CDR1 LNHDA, CDR2 SQIVND (reference sequence). The CDR3 extends over 14 amino acids. The CDR3 is CASTDSGGGYEQYF.

The V call is TRBV29-1, the J call TRBJ2-2; TCRdb's D call of TRBD1 is untestable without DNA. CDR1 and CDR2 (germline): SQVTM, ANQGSEA. The CDR3 sequence is 14 residues long. CDR3 amino acids: CSPAGGAGTGELFF.

The chain joins TRBV20-1 to TRBJ2-5; checking the TCRdb D call of TRBD1 is not possible without DNA. This CDR3 is built from 16 residues. CDR1 DFQATT and CDR2 SNEGSKA come from the germline V gene (reference sequence). This CDR3 is CSARDLAGGVGETQYF.

The chain links TRBV29-1 to TRBJ1-3; absent DNA, TCRdb's TRBD1 call cannot be checked. The CDR3 has 12 residues. In germline, CDR1 is SQVTM, CDR2 ANQGSEA. CDR3 in amino acids: CSVWDRGNTIYF. Supplemented by reference TRBV29-1 and TRBJ1-3, the full variable domain reads SAVISQKPSRDICQRGTSLTIQCQVDSQVTMMFWYRQQPGQSLTLIATANQGSEATYESGFVIDKFPISRPNLTFSTLTVSNMSPEDSSIYLCSVWDRGNTIYFGEGSWLTVV.

J is TRBJ2-5 and V is TRBV3-1; TCRdb's assignment of TRBD2 cannot be checked, as there is no DNA. CDR1 and CDR2 from the germline V gene are LGHDT and YNNKEL (reference sequence). The CDR3 covers 16 residues. The CDR3 loop reads CASSQGYGREGETQYF.

The gene calls are TRBV12-3 or TRBV12-4 and TRBJ2-7; TCRdb's assignment of TRBD1 cannot be checked, as there is no DNA. The CDR3 runs to 11 residues. The CDR3 sequence is CASTTGDEQYF.

The gene calls are TRBV11-3 and TRBJ2-1; as DNA is missing, the TRBD2 call by TCRdb cannot be tested. Germline-derived CDR1 and CDR2 are SGHNT and YENEEA. This CDR3 has 13 amino acids. CDR3 sequence: CASSSTSADEQFF.

The rearrangement links TRBV7-9 to TRBJ2-7. CDR1 SEHNR and CDR2 FQNEAQ come from the germline V gene (reference sequence). This CDR3 spans 12 amino acids. The CDR3 loop is CASSPSTYEQYF.